A selection of T cell receptor beta chains follows, all from one sample in a study of blood T cell repertoires in COVID-19. Assay used: immunoSEQ multiplex PCR; TCRdb lists only in-frame clones, some missing. The sample holds under 300,000 clones, approximately 90% seen once. What was sequenced was PBMCs or T cells enriched from blood (not recorded which). All receptors derive from a woman aged 60-75 years in a cohort exposed to, infected with or recovered from COVID-19 (not recorded which). Each CDR3 is given with its conserved first and last residue. D genes are given only for firm matches.

- | TRBV6-1 | CASSEIGPRGSGTDTQYF
TRBD2 | TRBV10-2 | CASGLAGGQGYF
TRBD2 | TRBV6-2/TRBV6-3 | CASSPGGSGNNEQFF
- | TRBV10-3 | CAISGALTGELFF
- | TRBV21-1 | CASSNDGTTVGNEQFF
TRBD2 | TRBV7-9 | CASSLSGADTQYF
- | TRBV3-1/TRBV3-2 | CASSQSLRSYEQYF
- | TRBV3-1/TRBV3-2 | CASSHLGRGYTF
TRBD2 | TRBV9 | CASSVAFGGTSGATDTQYF
- | TRBV20-1 | CSATLGHEQFF
- | TRBV7-2 | CASSPGGAAKETQYF
- | TRBV4-1 | CASSHPLTQIIQETQYF
TRBD1 | TRBV10-2 | CASSESWTGQAFF
- | TRBV27 | CASSFWPAASEKLFF
- | TRBV5-8 | CASSPRGTPYEQYF
- | TRBV9 | CASSVGGLQGSPLHF
- | TRBV2 | CASSENSGSYNEQFF
- | TRBV27 | CASSLWANTEAFF
TRBD2 | TRBV2 | CASRFPSTSGPSSTDTQYF
- | TRBV19 | CASSGGPDNEQFF
- | TRBV6-5 | CASSYSYRINSPLHF
TRBD1 | TRBV7-9 | CASSLAQGAHNEQFF
TRBD2 | TRBV7-2 | CASSLVGTSSYNEQFF
TRBD2 | TRBV5-4 | CASRGTSGRVKDTQYF
TRBD1 | TRBV30 | CAWSVGTVTYEQYF
TRBD1 | TRBV7-2 | CASSFQGAREQYF
TRBD2 | TRBV2 | CASNLAGVSGELFF
- | TRBV19 | CASTSGTTLYEQYF
TRBD2 | TRBV7-3 | CASSRPLLAGAEQYF
- | TRBV30 | CAWSLGINYGYTF
TRBD2 | TRBV28 | CASSSGLARYEQYF
- | TRBV18 | CASSPGISGNTIYF
- | TRBV9 | CASSGRQRITDTQYF
TRBD2 | TRBV2 | CASSEGWEGQDEQFF
TRBD1 | TRBV27 | CASSLSQDPGGGETQYF
TRBD2 | TRBV27 | CASAPLLLAEKAKNIQYF
- | TRBV28 | CASSLLGGSGELFF
- | TRBV18 | CASSPKGAAEAFF
- | TRBV28 | CASSGRELFF
TRBD2 | TRBV9 | CASSVAWGGTASSYNEQFF
- | TRBV6-5 | CASPVRPGLEQFF
- | TRBV19 | CASSMGGGSYEQYF
- | TRBV7-6 | CASSPDYTDTQYF
TRBD2 | TRBV5-1 | CASSLAKTSGRARDEQFF
- | TRBV7-3 | CASRQTVNTEAFF
- | TRBV7-3 | CASSFGGLDTQYF
TRBD1 | TRBV28 | CASSLGDRDKQFF
- | TRBV27 | CASSSSQIQTDTQYF
TRBD1 | TRBV28 | CAIHGTGGRPSGTDTQYF
- | TRBV28 | CASVQTGSDQETQYF
TRBD1 | TRBV28 | CASSPIGTGNNEQFF
- | TRBV15 | CATRGSGQETQYF